The clone carrying this T cell receptor beta chain has more than one count but fewer than ten. Unmatched junction bases numbered 9, after V lost 5 bases and J lost 6 bases. The CDR3 sequence is 15 residues long. Germline V gene sequence: CDR1 SGHNT, CDR2 YENEEA. The data originate from a study of blood T cell repertoires in COVID-19. Authors' methods: Quantification of nucleated cells was approximated via reference gene primer amplification. The repertoire was sequenced with immunoSEQ multiplex PCR; TCRdb's copy has only in-frame clones and lacks some. That table is the source of V, J and clone size, and D and trimming were worked out from the DNA. The profile shows some 350,000 clones, 65% to 85% of them singletons.

This sequence joins TRBV11-3 and TRBJ2-5; TRBD1 matches at 10 bases. The clonotype originates from a man aged 25 to 40 with active or convalescent COVID-19. Sequencing was carried out using peripheral blood. The CDR3 sequence is CASSLGTGEVKTQYF. CDR3 sequence (DNA): TGTGCCAGCAGCCTCGGGACAGGGGAGGTGAAGACCCAGTACTTC.